These 24 T cell receptor beta chains were sequenced from one sample in a study of cytomegalovirus exposure and HLA in healthy donors. The PCR had 60 Vbeta and 13 Jbeta primers. The table came from immunoSEQ multiplex PCR; TCRdb's copy has only in-frame clones and leaves some out. The sample lists fewer than 90,000 clones, roughly two thirds occurring once. Sequencing was performed on PBMCs. The receptors derive from a man between 35 and 55 years old in good health and CMV-seropositive.

CDR3 region: CASSSYPGTEAFF. The DNA of the CDR3 is TGTGCCAGCAGCTCATACCCAGGGACTGAAGCTTTCTTT. The J gene is TRBJ1-1, the V gene TRBV7-3; D may be TRBD1 (5 bases). Germline CDR1 SGHTA, CDR2 FQGTGA. The V end was cut by 4 bases, the J end by 5 bases, with 11 bases between. There are 13 residues in the CDR3.

This clone was seen only once. The rearrangement joins TRBV7-2 to TRBJ1-2; 7 bases agree with TRBD1. Germline V CDR1 and CDR2: SGHTA, FQGNSA. The J segment lost 7 bases and the V segment lost 5 bases, leaving 4 bases of the junction unmatched. There are 12 residues in the CDR3. The CDR3 sequence is CASSPRTGGYTF. In DNA form, the CDR3 reads TGTGCCAGCAGCCCGCGGACAGGTGGCTACACCTTC.

With regard to this clone: The junction shows a germline mismatch at one end, possibly a read error. The V and J genes are TRBV7-7 and TRBJ2-5; tentatively, D is TRBD1 (5 bases). The CDR3 is 14 amino acids. Germline CDR1 and CDR2: SSHAT and FNYEAQ (reference sequence). The CDR3 DNA follows: TGTGCTAGCAGCTTAGGCAGGGCCCAAGAGACCCAGTACTTC. Protein product: CASSLGRAQETQYF.

This clone appeared a few times. This chain links TRBV29-1 with TRBJ1-3; D call uncertain. The V end was cut by 5 bases, the J end by 8 bases, with 7 bases between. This CDR3 comprises 10 residues. Germline-derived CDR1 and CDR2 are SQVTM and ANQGSEA. CDR3 bases: TGCAGCGTTCGATCGGACACCATATATTTT. Its translation: CSVRSDTIYF.

This clone was seen a few times. The chain recombines TRBV11-2 with TRBJ1-1, with 7 bases aligning to TRBD1. After removal of 2 bases from V and 1 base from J, the junction contained 4 bases not matched to a gene. Germline loops: CDR1 SGHAT, CDR2 FQNNGV. CDR3 size: 15 residues. In DNA, the CDR3 is TGTGCCAGCAGCTTACTTAGACAGGGGAACACTGAAGCTTTCTTT. Protein product: CASSLLRQGNTEAFF.

The rearrangement uses TRBV4-1 and TRBJ1-5; 8 bases are shared with TRBD1. The CDR3 covers 15 residues. Losses at the gene ends were 2 bases for V and 4 bases for J; bases not matched to a gene: 4. Germline V gene lookup returns CDR1 MGHRA and CDR2 YSYEKL. In DNA, the CDR3 is TGCGCCAGCAGCCAAACGCGACAGGGGAATCAGCCCCAGCATTTT. Its translation: CASSQTRQGNQPQHF.

By share of the sample, this clone is medium-sized. This sample includes further DNA sequences coding for the same CDR3. The genes are TRBV6-5 and TRBJ1-1, with a possible D match to TRBD1 (5 bases). The V end lost 0 bases, the J end lost 3 bases, and 14 bases lay between the germline ends. This CDR3 region has 16 residues. Germline V gives CDR1 MNHEY, CDR2 SVGAGI. The CDR3 DNA reads TGTGCCAGCAGTTACTCATCGTCTGGGGGGGACACTGAAGCTTTCTTT. Its protein product is CASSYSSSGGDTEAFF.

The CDR3 protein is CASSPGGGKNTEAFF. CDR3 nucleotides: TGTGCCAGCAGCCCTGGGGGGGGAAAGAACACTGAAGCTTTCTTT. V and J are TRBV7-2 and TRBJ1-1; D perhaps matches TRBD1 (5 bases). In germline, CDR1 is SGHTA, CDR2 FQGNSA. This CDR3 spans 15 amino acids. Trimming left V 5 bases short and J 1 base short, with 14 bases between.

This clone was seen a single time. The chain has TRBV4-3 and TRBJ1-1; D is perhaps TRBD1 (5 bases). This CDR3 is 15 amino acids long. Trimming cost V 4 bases and J 0 bases, with 12 bases left between them. Germline loops: CDR1 LGHNA, CDR2 YSLEER. CDR3 region: CASSPGTGMNTEAFF. CDR3 DNA sequence: TGCGCCAGCAGCCCCGGGACTGGGATGAACACTGAAGCTTTCTTT.

The chain uses TRBV12-5 and TRBJ1-1, with 9 positions matching TRBD1. Germline CDR1 reads LGHNT; CDR2 reads FRNRAP. The CDR3 spans 15 residues. V was pared by 1 base and J by 4 bases, with 4 bases of the junction left unmatched. The CDR3 DNA reads TGTGCTAGTGGTTTGGGACAGGGGGAGAGCACTGAAGCTTTCTTT. It encodes CASGLGQGESTEAFF.

V is TRBV7-8 and J is TRBJ1-4; perhaps TRBD1 as D (6 bases). V lost 5 bases and J 7 bases, leaving 14 bases between the germline ends. CDR1 and CDR2 (germline): SGHVS, FQNEAQ. The CDR3 is made up of 14 amino acids. CDR3 DNA sequence: TGTGCCAGCAGCGTACAGGGTCGGAGTGAAAAACTGTTTTTT. Encoded protein: CASSVQGRSEKLFF.

The J gene is TRBJ2-2, the V gene TRBV2; D gene uncertain. Germline V gene sequence: CDR1 SNHLY, CDR2 FYNNEI. The CDR3 has 14 amino acids. V was cut by 4 bases and J by 6 bases, with 12 bases left in between. CDR3 loop: CASSGLSGPGELFF. DNA for the CDR3: TGTGCCAGCAGTGGTTTGAGTGGTCCCGGGGAGCTGTTTTTT.

In its sample, this clone was seen a few times. This rearrangement joins TRBV4-2 to TRBJ1-2, with TRBD1 matching 7 bases. The CDR3 sequence is 16 residues long. Germline CDR1 LGHNA, CDR2 YNFKEQ. Unmatched junction bases numbered 10, after V lost 0 bases and J lost 6 bases. The CDR3 protein is CASSQESRQGVNGYTF. CDR3 bases: TGTGCCAGCAGCCAAGAGAGTCGGCAGGGGGTTAATGGCTACACCTTC.

This clone was observed a few times. The chain carries TRBV9 and TRBJ2-7; tentatively, D is TRBD1 (5 bases). V dropped 0 bases and J dropped 2 bases, with 9 bases sitting between them. There are 14 residues in the CDR3. CDR1 and CDR2 from the germline V gene are SGDLS and YYNGEE. The CDR3 region has the DNA TGTGCCAGCAGCGTAGCTCCGACAGCCTACGAGCAGTACTTC. The encoded protein is CASSVAPTAYEQYF.

This chain connects TRBV6-1 to TRBJ2-1; 12 bases match TRBD2. This CDR3 spans 16 amino acids. The junction had 4 bases not matched to a gene; V was cut back by 3 bases and J by 4 bases. In germline, CDR1 is MNHNS, CDR2 SASEGT. CDR3 bases: TGTGCCAGCAGTGATTTCGGACTAGCGGGGTACAATGAGCAGTTCTTC. Its translation: CASSDFGLAGYNEQFF.

This chain links TRBV28 with TRBJ2-7; possibly TRBD2 for D (6 bases). This CDR3 region has 17 residues. V lost 10 bases, J lost 0 bases, and 25 bases lay in between. Germline assignment: CDR1 MDHEN and CDR2 SYDVKM. In nucleotides, the CDR3 is TGTGCCATCGCGGGAACAGGCGGAGCGGGCCCCTCCTACGAGCAGTACTTC. Amino acid sequence: CAIAGTGGAGPSYEQYF.

The chain uses TRBV29-1 and TRBJ2-7, with 7 positions matching TRBD2. This CDR3 is built from 14 residues. V shed 2 bases, J shed 2 bases, and the junction held 6 bases outside the gene matches. Germline V gives CDR1 SQVTM, CDR2 ANQGSEA. The CDR3 sequence is CSVERAGPTYEQYF. Written as DNA, the CDR3 is TGCAGCGTTGAACGAGCGGGACCCACCTACGAGCAGTACTTC.

The chain combines TRBV27 with TRBJ2-1, with 14 bases that match TRBD2. This CDR3 has 18 residues. Germline assignment: CDR1 MNHEY and CDR2 SMNVEV (reference sequence). Trimming removed 5 bases from V and 4 bases from J; junction bases left unmatched: 10. The CDR3: CASSPGTSGSPRYNEQFF. CDR3 nucleotide sequence: TGTGCCAGCAGTCCAGGGACTAGCGGGAGCCCCCGGTACAATGAGCAGTTCTTC.

As DNA, the CDR3 is TGTGCCATCAGGGATAGCGGGGGCCCCAATGAGCAGTTCTTC. This sequence encodes CAIRDSGGPNEQFF. The chain recombines TRBV10-3 with TRBJ2-1; 9 bases align to TRBD2. Germline assignment: CDR1 ENHRY and CDR2 SYGVKD. V lost 6 bases to trimming and J lost 6 bases; unmatched junction nucleotides: 6. This CDR3 spans 14 amino acids.

V gene TRBV6-1 combines with J gene TRBJ1-2; D ambiguous. The CDR3 has 15 amino acids. Per the germline V gene, CDR1 is MNHNS and CDR2 is SASEGT. Trimming removed 5 bases from V and 2 bases from J, with 15 bases in between. Here the CDR3 DNA reads TGTGCCAGCAGTAATCCCCCGAGAGCGAACTATGGCTACACCTTC. It yields the protein CASSNPPRANYGYTF.

This clone was counted between two and nine times. The chain joins TRBV5-1 to TRBJ2-1, with 11 bases matching TRBD2. Germline loops: CDR1 SGHRS, CDR2 YFSETQ. This CDR3 spans 16 amino acids. J lost 8 bases, V lost 0 bases, and 7 bases had no gene match. The CDR3, as DNA: TGCGCCAGCAGCTTGGCGGCTAGCGGGGGGATTGATGAGCAGTTCTTC. Translating gives CASSLAASGGIDEQFF.

V gene TRBV27 combines with J gene TRBJ1-1; 7 nucleotides match TRBD1. The CDR3 totals 16 residues. The V gene end was trimmed by 4 bases and the J gene end by 3 bases; junction bases not matched to a gene: 11. Germline V gene lookup returns CDR1 MNHEY and CDR2 SMNVEV (reference sequence). This CDR3 is CASSSDRQGWDTEAFF. As DNA, the CDR3 is TGTGCCAGCAGTTCAGACCGACAGGGTTGGGACACTGAAGCTTTCTTT.

This chain links TRBV2 with TRBJ1-2, with D hard to call. CDR1 is SNHLY, CDR2 FYNNEI, per germline. The ends were cut back, 4 bases at V and 4 bases at J, with 16 bases in the middle. The CDR3 consists of 15 residues. The CDR3 nucleotides are TGTGCCAGCAGTGGAGGCCAGATCTCGCCCTATGGCTACACCTTC. Amino acids: CASSGGQISPYGYTF.

This clone was seen a few times. The chain is built from TRBV6-5 and TRBJ1-1, with D unresolved. The V gene's germline CDR1 is MNHEY and CDR2 SVGAGI. V was clipped by 6 bases and J by 4 bases, with 12 bases between them. The CDR3 is 13 amino acids. The CDR3 nucleotides are TGTGCCAGCAGCCGTACAGCAGCCACTGAAGCTTTCTTT. Encoded protein: CASSRTAATEAFF.